The T cell receptor (beta chain) described here comes from a study of blood T cells in healthy people across ages. Isolating PBMCs gave at least 6 million of these cells per sample. PCR was performed a second time for about 7 to 11 cycles using a sample-barcoded 5' primer and a J-beta primer mix. TCRdb reprocessed the 5' RACE reads with MiXCR, giving one entry per CDR3 protein. The table lists roughly 800,000 distinct CDR3 sequences, 20% to 30% of them singletons. The study's findings and limits: Diversity was estimated from one million T cells, and these estimates were considered underestimates. Naive CD4+ cells and diversity were both higher in long-lived donors than in aged donors.

As concerns this clonotype: What it recognizes is unknown.

The CDR3 is 16 amino acids. Another study also made use of these data, one on T cells of mothers and their children. That report adds: Mother-child pairs who were related displayed a slightly higher overlap than unrelated pairs, a difference that was non-significant.

The gene calls are TRBV12-3 or TRBV12-4 and TRBJ2-5; no firm D call. Judging by the DNA end, TRBJ2-1 fits better; the J call may be wrong. The receptor was derived from a boy aged 5-17 years in good health. Sequenced input: blood. The CDR3 DNA is TGTGCCAGCAGTCCTAGTCTCCTCGGCACCTACAATGAGCAGTTCTTC. Protein: CASSPSLLGTYNEQFF.